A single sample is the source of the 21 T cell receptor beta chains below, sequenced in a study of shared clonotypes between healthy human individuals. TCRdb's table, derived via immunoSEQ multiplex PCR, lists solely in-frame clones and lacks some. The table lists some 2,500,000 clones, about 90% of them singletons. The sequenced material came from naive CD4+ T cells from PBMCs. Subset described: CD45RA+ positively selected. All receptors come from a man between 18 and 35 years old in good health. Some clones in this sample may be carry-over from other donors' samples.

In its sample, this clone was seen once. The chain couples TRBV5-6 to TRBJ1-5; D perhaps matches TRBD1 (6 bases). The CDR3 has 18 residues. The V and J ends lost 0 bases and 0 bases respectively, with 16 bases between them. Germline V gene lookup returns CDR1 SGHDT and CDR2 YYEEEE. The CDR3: CASSLGVSGQYSNQPQHF. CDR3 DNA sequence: TGTGCCAGCAGCTTGGGAGTCTCCGGACAGTATAGCAATCAGCCCCAGCATTTT.

The CDR3 DNA reads TGTGCCAGCAGTCAGGGAATGCCCCAGCATTTT. As protein: CASSQGMPQHF. The J gene is TRBJ1-5, the V gene TRBV6-1, with a weak D call TRBD1 (5 bases). The V end lost 5 bases, the J end lost 9 bases, and 8 bases lay between the germline ends. Germline V lookup: CDR1 MNHNS, CDR2 SASEGT. This CDR3 contains 11 residues.

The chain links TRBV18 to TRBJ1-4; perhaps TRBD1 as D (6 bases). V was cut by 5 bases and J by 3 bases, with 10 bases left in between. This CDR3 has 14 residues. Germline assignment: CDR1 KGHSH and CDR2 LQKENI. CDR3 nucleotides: TGTGCCAGCTCAACAGGGAGGTCTAATGAAAAACTGTTTTTT. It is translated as CASSTGRSNEKLFF.

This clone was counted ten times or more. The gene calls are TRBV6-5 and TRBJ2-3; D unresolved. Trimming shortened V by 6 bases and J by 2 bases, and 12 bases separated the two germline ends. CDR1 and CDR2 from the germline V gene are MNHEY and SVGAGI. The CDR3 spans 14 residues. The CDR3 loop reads CASRMGIYTDTQYF. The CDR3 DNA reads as TGTGCCAGCAGAATGGGGATCTACACAGATACGCAGTATTTT.

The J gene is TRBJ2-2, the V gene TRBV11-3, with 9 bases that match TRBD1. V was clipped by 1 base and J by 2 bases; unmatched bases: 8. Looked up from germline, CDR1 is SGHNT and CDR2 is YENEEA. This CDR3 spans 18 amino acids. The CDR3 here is CASSLGLGQGENTGELFF. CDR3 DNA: TGTGCCAGCAGCTTAGGCTTGGGACAGGGAGAAAACACCGGGGAGCTGTTTTTT.

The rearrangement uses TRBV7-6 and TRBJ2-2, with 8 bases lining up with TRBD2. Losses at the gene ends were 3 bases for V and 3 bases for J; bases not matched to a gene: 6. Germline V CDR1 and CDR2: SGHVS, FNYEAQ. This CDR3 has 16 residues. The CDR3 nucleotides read TGTGCCAGCAGCTTCTCTAGCGGGCTATACACCGGGGAGCTGTTTTTT. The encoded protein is CASSFSSGLYTGELFF. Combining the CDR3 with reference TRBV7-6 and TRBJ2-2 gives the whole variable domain GAGVSQSPRYKVTKRGQDVALRCDPISGHVSLYWYRQALGQGPEFLTYFNYEAQQDKSGLPNDRFSAERPEGSISTLTIQRTEQRDSAMYRCASSFSSGLYTGELFFGEGSRLTVL.

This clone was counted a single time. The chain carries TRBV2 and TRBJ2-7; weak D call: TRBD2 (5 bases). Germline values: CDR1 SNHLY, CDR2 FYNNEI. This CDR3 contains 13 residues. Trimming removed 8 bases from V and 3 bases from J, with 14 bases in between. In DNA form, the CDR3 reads TGTGCCAGCGATCCGGTCAGCGGCTACGAGCAGTACTTC. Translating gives CASDPVSGYEQYF.

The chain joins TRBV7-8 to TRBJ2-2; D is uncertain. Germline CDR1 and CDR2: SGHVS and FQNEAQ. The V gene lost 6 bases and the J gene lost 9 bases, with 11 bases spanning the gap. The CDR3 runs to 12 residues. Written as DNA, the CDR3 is TGTGCCAGCAGGGATATCGGGCGGGAGCTGTTTTTT. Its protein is CASRDIGRELFF.

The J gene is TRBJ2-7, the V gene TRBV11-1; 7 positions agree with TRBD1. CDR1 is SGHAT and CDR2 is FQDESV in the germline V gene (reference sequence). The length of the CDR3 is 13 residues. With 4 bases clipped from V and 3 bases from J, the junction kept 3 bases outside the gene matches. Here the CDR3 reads CASSYTGVYEQYF. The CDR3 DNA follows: TGTGCCAGCAGCTACACAGGGGTCTACGAGCAGTACTTC.

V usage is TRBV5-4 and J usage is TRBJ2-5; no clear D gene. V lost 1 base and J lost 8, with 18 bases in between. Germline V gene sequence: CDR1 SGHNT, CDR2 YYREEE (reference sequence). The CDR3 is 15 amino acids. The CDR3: CASSLFAEPKVTQYF. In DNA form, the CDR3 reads TGTGCCAGCAGCTTGTTTGCGGAGCCTAAGGTCACCCAGTACTTC.

The CDR3 loop reads CASSLEGRRNNEQFF. In DNA form, the CDR3 reads TGTGCCAGCAGCTTAGAGGGCAGGAGAAACAATGAGCAGTTCTTC. V and J are TRBV7-8 and TRBJ2-1; D is undetermined. CDR3 size: 15 residues. Trimming took off 1 base at V and 5 bases at J, with 12 bases between the two ends. Germline-derived CDR1 and CDR2 are SGHVS and FQNEAQ.

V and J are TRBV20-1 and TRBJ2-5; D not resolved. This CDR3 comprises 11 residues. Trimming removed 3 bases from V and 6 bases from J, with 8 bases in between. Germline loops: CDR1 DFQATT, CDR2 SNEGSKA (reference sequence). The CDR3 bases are TGCAGTGCTAGGGCGTCGCAGACCCAGTACTTC. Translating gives CSARASQTQYF.

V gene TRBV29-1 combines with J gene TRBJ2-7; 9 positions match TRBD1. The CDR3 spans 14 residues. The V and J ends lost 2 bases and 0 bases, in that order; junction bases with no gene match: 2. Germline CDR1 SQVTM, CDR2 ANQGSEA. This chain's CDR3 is CSVERGQGSYEQYF. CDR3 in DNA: TGCAGCGTTGAAAGGGGACAGGGCTCCTACGAGCAGTACTTC.

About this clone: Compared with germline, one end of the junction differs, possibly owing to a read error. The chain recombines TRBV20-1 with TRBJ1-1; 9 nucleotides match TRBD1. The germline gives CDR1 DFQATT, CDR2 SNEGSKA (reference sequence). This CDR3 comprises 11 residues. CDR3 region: CKPGQGFEAFF. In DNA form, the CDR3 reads TGTAAACCGGGACAGGGTTTTGAAGCTTTCTTT.

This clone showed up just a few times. The CDR3: CASHMQGGSNQPQHF. DNA for the CDR3: TGTGCCAGCCATATGCAGGGCGGTAGCAATCAGCCCCAGCATTTT. This rearrangement joins TRBV2 to TRBJ1-5; D may be TRBD1 (5 bases). The germline V gene encodes CDR1 SNHLY and CDR2 FYNNEI. The CDR3 sequence is 15 residues long. Trimming shortened V by 8 bases and J by 0 bases, and 14 bases separated the two germline ends.

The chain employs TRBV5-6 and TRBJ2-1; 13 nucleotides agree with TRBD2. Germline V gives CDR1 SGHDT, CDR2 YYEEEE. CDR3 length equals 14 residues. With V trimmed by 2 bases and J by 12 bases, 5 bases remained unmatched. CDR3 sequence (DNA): TGTGCCAGCAGCTTATTGTGGACTAGCGGGAGGCAGTTCTTC. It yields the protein CASSLLWTSGRQFF.

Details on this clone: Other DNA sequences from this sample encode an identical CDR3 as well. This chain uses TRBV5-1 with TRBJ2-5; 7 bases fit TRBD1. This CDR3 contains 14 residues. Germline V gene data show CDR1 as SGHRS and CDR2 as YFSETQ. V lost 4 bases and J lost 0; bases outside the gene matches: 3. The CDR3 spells CASSGGQYQETQYF. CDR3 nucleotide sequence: TGCGCCAGCAGCGGGGGACAGTACCAAGAGACCCAGTACTTC. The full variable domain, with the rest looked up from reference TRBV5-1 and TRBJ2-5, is KAGVTQTPRYLIKTRGQQVTLSCSPISGHRSVSWYQQTPGQGLQFLFEYFSETQRNKGNFPGRFSGRQFSNSRSEMNVSTLELGDSALYLCASSGGQYQETQYFGPGTRLLVL.

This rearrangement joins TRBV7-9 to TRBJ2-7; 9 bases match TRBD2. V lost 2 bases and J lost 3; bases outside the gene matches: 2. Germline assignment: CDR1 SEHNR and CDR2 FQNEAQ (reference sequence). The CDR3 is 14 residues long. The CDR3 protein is CASSLMTSGYEQYF. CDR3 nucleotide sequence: TGTGCCAGCAGCTTAATGACTAGCGGCTACGAGCAGTACTTC.

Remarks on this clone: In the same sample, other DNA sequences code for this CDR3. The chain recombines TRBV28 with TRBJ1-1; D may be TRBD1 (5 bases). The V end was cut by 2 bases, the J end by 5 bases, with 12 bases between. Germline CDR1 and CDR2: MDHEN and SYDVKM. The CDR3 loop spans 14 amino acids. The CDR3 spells CASSLGFGGTEAFF. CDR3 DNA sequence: TGTGCCAGCAGTTTAGGGTTCGGGGGGACTGAAGCTTTCTTT.

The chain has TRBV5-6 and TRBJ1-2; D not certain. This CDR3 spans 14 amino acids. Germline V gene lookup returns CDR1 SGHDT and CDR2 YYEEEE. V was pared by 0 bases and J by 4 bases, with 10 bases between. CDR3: CASSLVGSLYGYTF. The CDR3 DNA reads TGTGCCAGCAGCTTGGTAGGATCCCTCTATGGCTACACCTTC.

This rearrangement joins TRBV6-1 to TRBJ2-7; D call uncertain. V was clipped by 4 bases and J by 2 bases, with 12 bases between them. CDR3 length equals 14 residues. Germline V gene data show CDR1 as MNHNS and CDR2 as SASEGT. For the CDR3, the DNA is TGTGCCAGCAGTGTCAACCCTGGGCCCTACGAGCAGTACTTC. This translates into CASSVNPGPYEQYF.